This record looks at one T cell receptor beta chain sequence and its context. Its antigen is undetermined. V lost 5 bases, J lost 3 bases, and 9 bases stayed unmatched. Germline V gene data show CDR1 as SGHVS and CDR2 as FQNEAQ. The length of the CDR3 is 16 residues. The data stem from a study of OX40 agonist ivuxolimab in advanced cancers. Study-level findings and limits: Expanded clones belonging to CD8+ T cells outnumbered, on average, those of CD4+. At doses 0.1 to 3.0 mg/kg, CD4+ and CD8+ clones expanded.

Method: immunoSEQ multiplex PCR; TCRdb's copy keeps in-frame clones and lacks some. The repertoire consists of around 60,000 clones, with 75% to 85% occurring once and the leading ten covering 2.4%. V usage is TRBV7-8 and J usage is TRBJ2-5; 10 nucleotides match TRBD2. The sequencing used CD4+ or CD8+ T cells sorted from blood, collected in a trial of the OX40 agonist ivuxolimab. This receptor was obtained from an adult with an advanced solid tumor such as melanoma, head and neck, liver or kidney cancer. CDR3 nucleotide sequence: TGTGCCAGCAGCCACGGACTAGCGGCTTGGGAAGAGACCCAGTACTTC. Encoded protein: CASSHGLAAWEETQYF.